The 25 T cell receptor beta chains reported below all come from one sample, sequenced in a study of molecular identifiers for immune sequencing clone quantification (dated by TCRdb to the late 2010s). Libraries came from PCR. Instrument on record: NextSeq 500. Clones were called with MiXCR by TCRdb after fastp trimmed the public reads at Q25, and only in-frame beta chains were retained. A single entry per CDR3 protein holds the most common genes and DNA from its merged rows. Present in this sample are about 510,000 distinct CDR3 sequences, less than 30% of which were seen just once. The top ten clones comprise approximately 0.8% of the sample. Sequenced sample: naive CD8+ T cells from blood, with Jurkat cell RNA spiked in. This specimen's cell subset or site label, per the study, means: FACS-sorted CD8+CD4-CCR7+CD45RA+ naive T cells. The receptors derive from a human donor in good health. Some libraries in this study had Jurkat cell RNA spiked in.

This clonotype was recorded many times. This chain connects TRBV30 to TRBJ1-1, with a weak D call TRBD1 (6 bases). The germline V gene encodes CDR1 GTSNPN and CDR2 SVGIG (reference sequence). The CDR3 extends over 15 amino acids. Trimming left V 2 bases short and J 4 bases short, with 17 bases between. CDR3 sequence (DNA): TGTGCCTGGAGTTCGGGACACAGTCCGTTCACTGAAGCTTTCTTT. Translated: CAWSSGHSPFTEAFF.

Details on this clonotype: A much larger clone lies a single base off, so this may be a read error. The gene calls are TRBV6-6 and TRBJ1-5, with 9 positions matching TRBD1. The CDR3 consists of 16 residues. Per germline, CDR1 MNHNY and CDR2 SVGAGI (reference sequence). The CDR3 spells CVRNRDRDAGDQPQHF. In DNA, the CDR3 is TGTGTCAGGAACCGGGACAGGGACGCAGGTGATCAGCCCCAGCATTTT.

In the case of this clonotype: A much larger clone sits a single nucleotide away, making a read error possible. The J gene is TRBJ1-5, the V gene TRBV28; a weak D match, TRBD1 (5 bases). There are 12 residues in the CDR3. The germline V gene encodes CDR1 MDHEN and CDR2 SYDVKM. The CDR3 bases are TGTGCCAGCTCCCGGGGGAATCGGCCCCAGCATTTT. Encoded protein: CASSRGNRPQHF.

This clonotype was seen ten or more times. The chain recombines TRBV6-1 with TRBJ1-1; 10 nucleotides agree with TRBD1. In germline, CDR1 is MNHNS, CDR2 SASEGT. The CDR3 is 15 residues long. V was clipped by 5 bases and J by 6 bases; unmatched bases: 9. In nucleotides, the CDR3 is TGTGCCAGCAGTCGGGACAGGGGACGGGTGGCTGAAGCTTTCTTT. Encoded protein: CASSRDRGRVAEAFF.

This clonotype was detected ten times or more. The chain employs TRBV30 and TRBJ2-7; no reliable D call. This CDR3 is 13 amino acids long. The germline CDR1 and CDR2 sequences are GTSNPN and SVGIG (reference sequence). Trimming stripped 0 bases from V and 7 bases from J, with 13 bases between. CDR3 loop: CAWSVGLSYEQYF. In nucleotides, the CDR3 is TGTGCCTGGAGTGTAGGATTGTCATATGAGCAGTACTTC.

This chain links TRBV6-2 or TRBV6-3 with TRBJ1-2; no clear D gene. Deletions cut 5 bases from V and 4 bases from J, with 23 bases between. Germline CDR1 and CDR2: MNHEY and SVGEGT. The CDR3 covers 17 residues. The CDR3 protein is CASSQTHTPTVLYGYTF. The CDR3 coding sequence is TGTGCCAGCAGTCAAACCCACACACCCACGGTTCTCTATGGCTACACCTTC.

Many counts were recorded for this clonotype. The J gene is TRBJ2-3, the V gene TRBV2, with TRBD2 identical over 8 bases. CDR3 size: 15 residues. J gave up 0 bases and V 5 bases, and 4 bases lay outside the gene matches. Germline V gives CDR1 SNHLY, CDR2 FYNNEI. For the CDR3, the DNA is TGTGCCAGCAGTACCATAGCGGGAAGCACAGATACGCAGTATTTT. This codes for CASSTIAGSTDTQYF.

This sequence joins TRBV30 and TRBJ2-7; possibly TRBD1 or TRBD2 for D (5 bases each). Germline lookup yields CDR1 GTSNPN and CDR2 SVGIG (reference sequence). The CDR3 is 13 amino acids. Trimming took 0 bases from V and 3 from J, leaving 9 bases between them. As DNA, the CDR3 is TGTGCCTGGAGTGTTGAGGGGAACTACGAGCAGTACTTC. Its protein is CAWSVEGNYEQYF.

The chain joins TRBV20-1 to TRBJ1-6; D is uncertain. V was shortened by 0 bases and J by 10 bases, with 10 bases between the two germline ends. Germline V gene data show CDR1 as DFQATT and CDR2 as SNEGSKA (reference sequence). The CDR3 spans 13 residues. This CDR3 is CSARDLGGSPLHF. The CDR3 coding sequence is TGCAGTGCTAGAGATCTGGGAGGGTCACCCCTCCACTTT.

The chain is built from TRBV11-2 and TRBJ2-2; 11 bases agree with TRBD2. This CDR3 has 18 residues. The germline gives CDR1 SGHAT, CDR2 FQNNGV. V shed 8 bases, J shed 3 bases, and the junction held 14 bases outside the gene matches. The CDR3 region is CASAHSPVAGGYTGELFF. The DNA of the CDR3 is TGTGCCAGCGCTCATAGCCCGGTAGCGGGAGGGTACACCGGGGAGCTGTTTTTT.

In its sample, this clonotype was seen a few times. The chain is built from TRBV28 and TRBJ1-3; the D is unclear. CDR1 is MDHEN, CDR2 SYDVKM, per germline. The V end was cut by 5 bases, the J end by 0 bases, with 17 bases between. The CDR3 covers 17 residues. The CDR3 protein is CASSHGQPLYSGNTIYF. CDR3 DNA: TGTGCCAGCAGTCACGGCCAGCCGCTGTACTCTGGAAACACCATATATTTT.

On this clonotype: Since a much larger clone is just one base distant, this may be a read error. J is TRBJ1-5 and V is TRBV4-3, with D maybe TRBD1 (6 bases). The CDR3 extends over 14 amino acids. Germline CDR1 and CDR2: LGHNA and YSLEER. The CDR3 reads CASSQGRGTQPRHF. The CDR3 DNA reads TGCGCCAGCAGCCAAGGCAGGGGCACTCAGCCCCGGCATTTT.

Ten or more counts support this clonotype. The chain carries TRBV28 and TRBJ2-3; D unresolved. V lost 5 bases and J lost 0, with 15 bases in between. This CDR3 is 16 amino acids long. Germline values: CDR1 MDHEN, CDR2 SYDVKM. The CDR3 DNA reads TGTGCCAGCAGTACCCCGGCGGTTCGAAGCACAGATACGCAGTATTTT. Protein product: CASSTPAVRSTDTQYF.

This clonotype was observed a handful of times. The V and J genes are TRBV4-2 and TRBJ2-7; TRBD2 matches 8 bases. The CDR3 length is 15 residues. Germline V gene lookup returns CDR1 LGHNA and CDR2 YNFKEQ. V trimming: 0 bases; J trimming: 6 bases; junction bases outside the gene matches: 7. The CDR3 DNA reads as TGTGCCAGCAGCCAAGACCCCGGACTAGCAGTCGAGCAGTACTTC. This sequence encodes CASSQDPGLAVEQYF.

This clonotype has more than one count but fewer than ten. The chain recombines TRBV7-8 with TRBJ2-3; 10 nucleotides match TRBD1. This CDR3 spans 19 amino acids. With V trimmed by 1 base and J by 1 base, 11 bases remained unmatched. From germline, CDR1 is SGHVS and CDR2 FQNEAQ. The CDR3 DNA reads as TGTGCCAGCAGCTTAGGGGTTATGGGACAGGGGTTCGGCACAGATACGCAGTATTTT. It codes for CASSLGVMGQGFGTDTQYF.

This clonotype was found many times. V usage is TRBV7-6 and J usage is TRBJ2-3, with D possibly being TRBD2 (6 bases). Germline V lookup: CDR1 SGHVS, CDR2 FNYEAQ. Trimming took 3 bases from V and 0 from J, leaving 10 bases between them. The CDR3 length is 15 residues. CDR3 nucleotide sequence: TGTGCCAGCAGCTTTAGCGGCCGGAGCACAGATACGCAGTATTTT. Translating gives CASSFSGRSTDTQYF.

A word on this clonotype: A much larger clone sits a single nucleotide away, making a read error possible. The chain combines TRBV25-1 with TRBJ2-7; D may match TRBD1 or TRBD2 (5 bases each). Germline CDR1 is MGHDK and CDR2 is SYGVNS. V lost 2 bases and J 6 bases, leaving 17 bases between the germline ends. The CDR3 sequence is 15 residues long. The CDR3 nucleotides read TGTGCCAGCAGTGAAGAGGTAAGAGGGGCAGGCGAGCAGTACTTC. Amino acid sequence: CASSEEVRGAGEQYF.

Note on this clonotype: Being one base from a much bigger clone, this may be a read error. The chain is built from TRBV29-1 and TRBJ2-2; D might be TRBD2 (5 bases). The CDR3 runs 11 residues. Germline CDR1 is SQVTM and CDR2 is ANQGSEA. CDR3 residues: CGVEGNGELFF. Written as DNA, the CDR3 is TGCGGCGTTGAGGGCAACGGGGAGCTGTTTTTT.

This sequence joins TRBV5-1 and TRBJ2-7; 7 nucleotides align to TRBD1. CDR3 size: 16 residues. V dropped 0 bases and J dropped 2; count of bases not matched to a gene: 8. Germline CDR1 and CDR2: SGHRS and YFSETQ. CDR3 residues: CASSLGWTGQTYEQYF. In DNA form, the CDR3 reads TGCGCCAGCAGCTTGGGATGGACAGGCCAGACCTACGAGCAGTACTTC.

Note on this clonotype: A junction end diverges from the germline sequence, so it may reflect a read error. This chain joins TRBV5-1 and TRBJ1-4, with unresolved D. Germline-derived CDR1 and CDR2 are SGHRS and YFSETQ. CDR3 size: 16 residues. CDR3 sequence reads: CAGSLYWVATNEKLFF. For the CDR3, the DNA is TGCGCCGGCAGCTTGTATTGGGTTGCAACTAATGAAAAACTGTTTTTT. Together with reference TRBV5-1 and TRBJ1-4, the CDR3 gives the full variable domain: KAGVTQTPRYLIKTRGQQVTLSCSPISGHRSVSWYQQTPGQGLQFLFEYFSETQRNKGNFPGRFSGRQFSNSRSEMNVSTLELGDSALYLCAGSLYWVATNEKLFFGSGTQLSVL.

As regards this clonotype: A much larger clone lies one base from this, so it may be a read error. Because the CDR3's place on the DNA is in doubt, the DNA is left out and the CDR3 is given as listed by TCRdb. This chain connects TRBV7-2 to TRBJ1-1; no check of the table's D call, TRBD1, against the DNA was made. In germline, CDR1 is SGHTA, CDR2 FQGNSA. Ends included, the CDR3 has 13 residues. CDR3 amino acids: CASSFAGGSEASF.

This clonotype was found many times. This rearrangement joins TRBV6-1 to TRBJ2-3, with D hard to call. With 4 bases removed from V and 0 bases from J, the gap between germline ends came to 14 bases. Germline V gene sequence: CDR1 MNHNS, CDR2 SASEGT. The CDR3 covers 16 residues. CDR3 DNA sequence: TGTGCCAGCAGTGCAGACATGTCCTCTAGCACAGATACGCAGTATTTT. This gives the protein CASSADMSSSTDTQYF.

The chain couples TRBV6-2 or TRBV6-3 to TRBJ2-7, with 11 bases aligning to TRBD2. The CDR3 spans 14 residues. V trimming: 7 bases; J trimming: 2 bases; junction bases outside the gene matches: 4. Germline V gene sequence: CDR1 MNHEY, CDR2 SVGEGT. The CDR3 DNA follows: TGTGCCAGCATTGTGGGACTAGCGGCCTACGAGCAGTACTTC. This translates into CASIVGLAAYEQYF.

A word on this clonotype: Sequence at one end of the junction differs from germline and may be a read error. The chain carries TRBV11-2 and TRBJ1-6, with D unclear. CDR1 is SGHAT, CDR2 FQNNGV, per germline. CDR3 size: 12 residues. The CDR3 DNA follows: TGCGCCAGCAGCTTTTGGAAGTCACCCCTCCACTTT. Amino acid sequence: CASSFWKSPLHF.

This clonotype came up a few times. The rearrangement joins TRBV12-3 or TRBV12-4 to TRBJ1-5; maybe TRBD1 (6 bases). Deletions cut 7 bases from V and 6 bases from J, with 10 bases between. The CDR3 contains 12 residues. CDR3 DNA sequence: TGTGCCAGCACCCAGGGGTTTCAGCCCCAGCATTTT. Its translation is CASTQGFQPQHF.